A single sample is the source of the 21 T cell receptor beta chains below, sequenced in a study of OX40 agonist ivuxolimab in advanced cancers. The method was the immunoSEQ multiplex PCR assay. TCRdb provides this immuneACCESS table in a form limited to in-frame rearrangements. Some clones are lacking; in checked studies, under half of them reflect an unresolved V gene, and why the rest are absent is not known. A total of about 83,000 clones appear in this sample, about 88% of them only once. The ten largest account for 0.72% of the sample. Material: CD4+ or CD8+ T cells sorted from blood, obtained in a trial of the OX40 agonist ivuxolimab. Source of these receptors: an adult with an advanced solid tumor such as melanoma, head and neck, liver or kidney cancer.

Only one count was recorded for this clone. The rearrangement uses TRBV30 and TRBJ1-2; D uncertain. The germline V gene encodes CDR1 GTSNPN and CDR2 SVGIG (reference sequence). Trimming removed 7 bases at V and 1 base at J, with 19 bases between. The CDR3 totals 15 residues. The CDR3 loop reads CASLPLAGDNYGYTF. CDR3 bases: TGTGCCTCCCTACCCCTGGCAGGAGATAACTATGGCTACACCTTC.

The rearrangement joins TRBV19 to TRBJ1-4, with D hard to call. The CDR3 totals 18 residues. V gave up 6 bases and J gave up 0 bases, with 20 bases separating them. CDR1 LNHDA and CDR2 SQIVND come from the germline V gene (reference sequence). In DNA form, the CDR3 reads TGTGCCAGTAGGGAAGGTGGACTTCGCACTGCAACTAATGAAAAACTGTTTTTT. Amino acid sequence: CASREGGLRTATNEKLFF. The full variable domain, rest sourced from reference TRBV19 and TRBJ1-4, is DGGITQSPKYLFRKEGQNVTLSCEQNLNHDAMYWYRQDPGQGLRLIYYSQIVNDFQKGDIAEGYSVSREKKESFPLTVTSAQKNPTAFYLCASREGGLRTATNEKLFFGSGTQLSVL.

The chain is built from TRBV25-1 and TRBJ2-6, with D perhaps matching TRBD2 (6 bases). V lost 1 base and J lost 2, with 6 bases in between. Germline V CDR1 and CDR2: MGHDK, SYGVNS. The CDR3 covers 15 residues. In DNA, the CDR3 is TGTGCCAGCAGTGAATCGGGGGCTGGGGCCAACGTCCTGACTTTC. This translates into CASSESGAGANVLTF.

The V call is TRBV6-6, the J call TRBJ1-1; D unclear. From germline, CDR1 is MNHNY and CDR2 SVGAGI (reference sequence). V was shortened by 6 bases and J by 0 bases, with 11 bases between the two germline ends. This CDR3 region has 14 residues. In DNA, the CDR3 is TGTGCCAGCAGAATATCTTTCATGAACACTGAAGCTTTCTTT. Translated, it gives CASRISFMNTEAFF.

The chain is built from TRBV5-1 and TRBJ1-1; D is unresolved. The CDR3 length is 14 residues. The V and J ends lost 8 bases and 3 bases respectively, with 17 bases between them. Germline V gives CDR1 SGHRS, CDR2 YFSETQ. CDR3 sequence (DNA): TGCGCCAGTACAGCTGGACGGACGGACACTGAAGCTTTCTTT. The encoded protein is CASTAGRTDTEAFF.

The chain recombines TRBV10-1 with TRBJ2-7, with D possibly TRBD2 on 5 matching bases. CDR3 length equals 15 residues. Germline V gene sequence: CDR1 WNHNN, CDR2 SYGVQD (reference sequence). V was cut by 0 bases and J by 8 bases, with 17 bases left in between. In DNA, the CDR3 is TGCGCCAGCAGTGAGTCACGGAGGTCCGGGGTTAAGCAGTACTTC. Translating it yields CASSESRRSGVKQYF.

This sequence joins TRBV19 and TRBJ2-1; possibly TRBD2 for D (5 bases). V lost 1 base and J 8 bases, leaving 18 bases between the germline ends. Germline CDR1 reads LNHDA; CDR2 reads SQIVND (reference sequence). There are 16 residues in the CDR3. The CDR3 coding sequence is TGTGCCAGTAGTATAGGAGGCAGAGGGTCTTGGGATGAGCAGTTCTTC. As protein: CASSIGGRGSWDEQFF.

The J gene is TRBJ1-5, the V gene TRBV28; TRBD1 agrees at 7 bases. This CDR3 has 16 amino acids. The V gene's germline CDR1 is MDHEN and CDR2 SYDVKM. V gave up 5 bases and J gave up 5 bases; unmatched junction bases: 12. The CDR3 here is CASSRSSGGWHQPQHF. In nucleotides, the CDR3 is TGTGCCAGCAGTCGAAGCTCAGGGGGTTGGCATCAGCCCCAGCATTTT.

The chain joins TRBV13 to TRBJ1-1, with D maybe TRBD1 (6 bases). From germline, CDR1 is PRHDT and CDR2 FYEKMQ (reference sequence). The CDR3 consists of 15 residues. Deletions cut 4 bases from V and 4 bases from J, with 16 bases between. The CDR3 spells CASSSAGAASTEAFF. The CDR3 coding sequence is TGTGCCAGCAGCTCGGCAGGGGCCGCGAGCACTGAAGCTTTCTTT.

This chain links TRBV2 with TRBJ2-5; tentative D call: TRBD1 (5 bases). This CDR3 has 13 residues. Germline CDR1 is SNHLY and CDR2 is FYNNEI. V lost 5 bases, J lost 5 bases, and 12 bases lay in between. The CDR3 reads CASSWQGEETQYF. The CDR3 nucleotides read TGTGCCAGCAGTTGGCAGGGCGAGGAGACCCAGTACTTC.

This chain connects TRBV5-8 to TRBJ1-3, with D possibly being TRBD1 (5 bases). Deletions cut 4 bases from V and 2 bases from J, with 13 bases between. Per the germline V gene, CDR1 is SGHTS and CDR2 is YDEGEE. The CDR3 is made up of 15 amino acids. CDR3 sequence: CASSGDSGPGNTIYF. Written as DNA, the CDR3 is TGTGCCAGCAGCGGTGACAGTGGGCCTGGAAACACCATATATTTT.

The gene calls are TRBV19 and TRBJ2-5; TRBD1 aligns across 11 bases. With 5 bases clipped from V and 4 bases from J, the junction kept 6 bases outside the gene matches. Germline V CDR1 and CDR2: LNHDA, SQIVND (reference sequence). CDR3 length: 15 amino acids. The CDR3: CASSAGQGVRETQYF. The DNA for the CDR3 is TGTGCCAGTAGTGCGGGACAGGGGGTTCGAGAGACCCAGTACTTC.

The V and J genes are TRBV19 and TRBJ2-5; 7 bases map to TRBD1. This CDR3 is built from 15 residues. V was clipped by 4 bases and J by 5 bases; unmatched bases: 10. Germline-derived CDR1 and CDR2 are LNHDA and SQIVND (reference sequence). The CDR3 nucleotides are TGTGCCAGTAGTACCGAGAGGGGGCGAATGGAGACCCAGTACTTC. It encodes CASSTERGRMETQYF.

The J gene is TRBJ1-2, the V gene TRBV29-1; the D gene is possibly TRBD1 (6 bases). This CDR3 comprises 12 residues. CDR1 and CDR2 (germline): SQVTM, ANQGSEA. Trimming pared 3 bases from V and 2 bases from J, leaving 7 bases between. The CDR3, as DNA: TGCAGCGTTGATGGACAGAACTATGGCTACACCTTC. This codes for CSVDGQNYGYTF. The complete variable domain, with remaining parts taken from reference TRBV29-1 and TRBJ1-2, reads SAVISQKPSRDICQRGTSLTIQCQVDSQVTMMFWYRQQPGQSLTLIATANQGSEATYESGFVIDKFPISRPNLTFSTLTVSNMSPEDSSIYLCSVDGQNYGYTFGSGTRLTVV.

J is TRBJ2-3 and V is TRBV5-8, with 14 bases identical to TRBD2. Looked up from germline, CDR1 is SGHTS and CDR2 is YDEGEE. J was trimmed by 1 base and V by 3 bases; bases with no gene match: 7. This CDR3 has 18 residues. The CDR3 loop is CASSSGTSGRGGTDTQYF. CDR3 bases: TGTGCCAGCAGCTCAGGGACTAGCGGGAGAGGTGGCACAGATACGCAGTATTTT.

The rearrangement joins TRBV6-5 to TRBJ2-5; maybe TRBD1 (6 bases). V lost 6 bases and J lost 2, with 16 bases in between. CDR1 is MNHEY and CDR2 is SVGAGI in the germline V gene. The CDR3 spans 15 residues. The CDR3: CASSSTFTGQETQYF. DNA of the CDR3: TGTGCCAGCAGCTCAACGTTCACAGGGCAAGAGACCCAGTACTTC.

This clone was counted only a few times. The V gene is TRBV19, the J gene TRBJ1-5; D might be TRBD1 (5 bases). Trimming removed 5 bases from V and 1 base from J, with 12 bases in between. This CDR3 has 15 residues. CDR1 and CDR2 from the germline V gene are LNHDA and SQIVND (reference sequence). The CDR3 DNA reads as TGTGCCAGTAGTTCCCCGGGACGAAGCAATCAGCCCCAGCATTTT. Its translation is CASSSPGRSNQPQHF.

This clone was counted only a few times. The genes are TRBV5-1 and TRBJ1-1; possible D gene TRBD1, 5 bases. Germline loops: CDR1 SGHRS, CDR2 YFSETQ. CDR3 length: 20 residues. Trimming removed 4 bases from V and 1 base from J, with 29 bases in between. DNA for the CDR3: TGCGCCAGCAGCGCGGTTGGGGGTATTCGGCGGGAGGATCGGAACACTGAAGCTTTCTTT. It is translated as CASSAVGGIRREDRNTEAFF.

The chain is built from TRBV30 and TRBJ1-2, with 10 bases identical to TRBD1. Unmatched junction bases numbered 7, after V lost 5 bases and J lost 4 bases. CDR1 GTSNPN and CDR2 SVGIG come from the germline V gene (reference sequence). CDR3 size: 14 residues. CDR3 sequence: CAWRRDRGGYGYTF. CDR3 in DNA: TGTGCCTGGCGCCGGGACAGGGGAGGCTATGGCTACACCTTC.

This chain uses TRBV27 with TRBJ1-1; perhaps TRBD1 as D (5 bases). Germline values: CDR1 MNHEY, CDR2 SMNVEV (reference sequence). Trimming left V 4 bases short and J 0 bases short, with 15 bases between. This CDR3 region has 16 residues. The DNA of the CDR3 is TGTGCCAGCAGTTCTGGGCGACAGCTCATGAACACTGAAGCTTTCTTT. This encodes CASSSGRQLMNTEAFF.

The chain has TRBV30 and TRBJ1-4; D may be TRBD1 (5 bases). Germline CDR1 and CDR2: GTSNPN and SVGIG (reference sequence). Deletions cut 0 bases from V and 3 bases from J, with 11 bases between. The CDR3 has 15 residues. Written as DNA, the CDR3 is TGTGCCTGGAGTGTACCGAGACAGCCTAATGAAAAACTGTTTTTT. Protein sequence: CAWSVPRQPNEKLFF.